These 20 T cell receptor beta chains share one sample of origin, sequenced in a study of blood T cell repertoires in COVID-19. TCRdb's table, derived via immunoSEQ multiplex PCR, lists solely in-frame clones and lacks some. The table has under 65,000 clones, over 75% seen once. Material for sequencing was peripheral blood. The receptors here all came from a woman over 75 with active COVID-19.

The DNA of the CDR3 is TGTGCCAGCAGCTTAGCCGCGGGGCTTAACAATGAGCAGTTCTTC. Translation gives CASSLAAGLNNEQFF. The rearrangement joins TRBV6-5 to TRBJ2-1, with TRBD2 as a possible D gene (6 bases). Trimming took off 6 bases at V and 5 bases at J, with 17 bases between the two ends. The CDR3 spans 15 residues. CDR1 is MNHEY, CDR2 SVGAGI, per germline.

This rearrangement joins TRBV5-1 to TRBJ2-1; 11 nucleotides line up with TRBD1. CDR3 size: 16 residues. The J segment lost 5 bases and the V segment lost 3 bases, leaving 7 bases of the junction unmatched. Germline V gene lookup returns CDR1 SGHRS and CDR2 YFSETQ. CDR3 amino acids: CASSSTGTGGDNEQFF. CDR3 in DNA: TGCGCCAGCAGCTCCACCGGGACAGGGGGGGACAATGAGCAGTTCTTC.

CDR3 nucleotide sequence: TGTGCCAGCAGCTTGGTACGGGGAAGTGAGGAGCAGTACTTC. Protein sequence: CASSLVRGSEEQYF. The chain joins TRBV5-8 to TRBJ2-7; perhaps TRBD2 as D (5 bases). Germline-derived CDR1 and CDR2 are SGHTS and YDEGEE. This CDR3 spans 14 amino acids. Trimming took off 0 bases at V and 7 bases at J, with 14 bases between the two ends.

The V and J genes are TRBV15 and TRBJ1-3; D gene uncertain. CDR1 and CDR2 from the germline V gene are LNHNV and YYDKDF (reference sequence). V lost 3 bases, J lost 0 bases, and 21 bases lay in between. CDR3 length: 19 amino acids. Here the CDR3 DNA reads TGTGCCACCAGCAGTGACCTGTGGCGGGGAACGGTCTCTGGAAACACCATATATTTT. This sequence encodes CATSSDLWRGTVSGNTIYF.

The V call is TRBV27, the J call TRBJ2-3, with TRBD2 identical over 15 bases. The V and J ends lost 0 bases and 4 bases, in that order; junction bases with no gene match: 2. The V gene's germline CDR1 is MNHEY and CDR2 SMNVEV (reference sequence). This CDR3 comprises 17 residues. The DNA for the CDR3 is TGTGCCAGCAGTTTATCGGGACTAGCGGGGGGATCAGATACGCAGTATTTT. Translated, it gives CASSLSGLAGGSDTQYF.

J is TRBJ2-2 and V is TRBV11-2; the match to TRBD2 covers 12 bases. The CDR3 consists of 16 residues. V was clipped by 7 bases and J by 1 base; unmatched bases: 4. CDR1 and CDR2 from the germline V gene are SGHAT and FQNNGV. The CDR3 DNA follows: TGTGCCAGCAAGGGACTAGCGGGCTTGAACACCGGGGAGCTGTTTTTT. This codes for CASKGLAGLNTGELFF.

J is TRBJ2-4 and V is TRBV7-2; D gene ambiguous. Germline values: CDR1 SGHTA, CDR2 FQGNSA. The CDR3 is made up of 15 amino acids. V was trimmed by 2 bases and J by 6 bases, leaving 14 bases between them. The CDR3 region has the DNA TGTGCCAGCAGCTTAAGTCGTTCCAGAGGAAACATTCAGTACTTC. The encoded protein is CASSLSRSRGNIQYF.

This chain links TRBV10-2 with TRBJ1-1; no definite D call. The ends were cut back, 0 bases at V and 1 base at J, with 12 bases in the middle. CDR1 WSHSY and CDR2 SAAADI come from the germline V gene. This CDR3 has 16 residues. The CDR3 region is CASSESPSGRNTEAFF. Here the CDR3 DNA reads TGCGCCAGCAGTGAGTCCCCTAGCGGTAGGAACACTGAAGCTTTCTTT.

V usage is TRBV28 and J usage is TRBJ1-2, with 7 positions matching TRBD1. With 5 bases clipped from V and 2 bases from J, the junction kept 2 bases outside the gene matches. There are 13 residues in the CDR3. Germline lookup yields CDR1 MDHEN and CDR2 SYDVKM. The CDR3, as DNA: TGTGCCAGCAGTCCACAGGGGAACTATGGCTACACCTTC. Translating it yields CASSPQGNYGYTF.

V gene TRBV2 combines with J gene TRBJ1-1; no firm D call. The V end was cut by 6 bases, the J end by 3 bases, with 5 bases between. Germline assignment: CDR1 SNHLY and CDR2 FYNNEI. The CDR3 contains 11 residues. The CDR3 region is CASRDYTEAFF. The CDR3 region has the DNA TGTGCCAGCAGGGACTACACTGAAGCTTTCTTT.

The rearrangement uses TRBV6-5 and TRBJ2-1; tentatively, D is TRBD2 (5 bases). Germline CDR1 is MNHEY and CDR2 is SVGAGI. The germline V and J ends were trimmed by 7 bases and 9 bases, with 16 bases remaining between them. This CDR3 region has 13 residues. CDR3 nucleotides: TGTGCCAGCAAAAACGGGGAAGGTATTGAGCAGTTCTTC. Translated, it gives CASKNGEGIEQFF.

The gene calls are TRBV2 and TRBJ2-5; 9 nucleotides agree with TRBD2. V shed 7 bases and J 7 bases; nucleotides not matched to a gene: 10. Germline CDR1 is SNHLY and CDR2 is FYNNEI. This CDR3 spans 14 amino acids. The CDR3 sequence: CASNPGTSIGTQYF. CDR3 DNA sequence: TGTGCCAGCAATCCCGGGACTAGCATTGGGACCCAGTACTTC.

The CDR3 loop is CATKDSGISSYEQYF. Here the CDR3 DNA reads TGTGCCACCAAGGATAGCGGGATTAGCTCCTACGAGCAGTACTTC. V and J are TRBV15 and TRBJ2-7; 8 nucleotides agree with TRBD2. This CDR3 contains 15 residues. CDR1 is LNHNV and CDR2 is YYDKDF in the germline V gene (reference sequence). V was clipped by 7 bases and J by 0 bases; unmatched bases: 8.

This clone appeared a few times. This chain joins TRBV2 and TRBJ1-5; 8 bases map to TRBD1. Germline CDR1 is SNHLY and CDR2 is FYNNEI. The CDR3 loop spans 15 amino acids. V was pared by 7 bases and J by 2 bases, with 7 bases of the junction left unmatched. CDR3 DNA: TGTGCCAGCACCGTGGACAGGGTGGGCAATCAGCCCCAGCATTTT. Protein: CASTVDRVGNQPQHF.

This chain uses TRBV7-9 with TRBJ2-1; D remains unclear. The CDR3 sequence is 13 residues long. Germline V lookup: CDR1 SEHNR, CDR2 FQNEAQ (reference sequence). With 1 base removed from V and 8 bases from J, the gap between germline ends came to 9 bases. The CDR3 sequence is CASSLDSIHEQFF. In nucleotides, the CDR3 is TGTGCCAGCAGCTTAGACTCGATCCATGAGCAGTTCTTC.

The V call is TRBV6-1, the J call TRBJ1-1; TRBD1 matches at 8 bases. The CDR3 has 14 amino acids. J gave up 10 bases and V 0 bases, and 7 bases lay outside the gene matches. Germline lookup yields CDR1 MNHNS and CDR2 SASEGT. CDR3 nucleotide sequence: TGTGCCAGCAGTGAAGCTCGGACAGGGTCTGGAGCTTTCTTT. It translates to CASSEARTGSGAFF.

The gene calls are TRBV2 and TRBJ2-3; 12 nucleotides line up with TRBD2. Germline assignment: CDR1 SNHLY and CDR2 FYNNEI. The CDR3 runs 15 residues. V lost 6 bases and J lost 7; bases outside the gene matches: 8. CDR3 DNA: TGTGCCAGCAGCTTTTCTAGCGGGGGGGCAAATACGCAGTATTTT. Translating it yields CASSFSSGGANTQYF.

This chain joins TRBV3-1 (or the pseudogene TRBV3-2) and TRBJ2-7; D is unresolved. The germline V gene has CDR1 LGHDT and CDR2 YNNKEL (reference sequence). The CDR3 length is 13 residues. Trimming removed 1 base from V and 3 bases from J, with 7 bases in between. The CDR3: CASSQGVNYEQYV. CDR3 DNA: TGTGCCAGCAGCCAAGGAGTTAACTACGAGCAGTACGTC.

The rearrangement links TRBV30 to TRBJ1-2, with 7 nucleotides matching TRBD1. V was clipped by 2 bases and J by 8 bases; unmatched bases: 11. CDR1 and CDR2 from the germline V gene are GTSNPN and SVGIG (reference sequence). The length of the CDR3 is 14 residues. CDR3 nucleotide sequence: TGTGCCTGGAGTTCCGGGACAGATTATGGGGGCTACACCTTC. This sequence encodes CAWSSGTDYGGYTF.

The rearrangement uses TRBV7-2 and TRBJ2-2, with 13 bases lining up with TRBD2. The germline V gene has CDR1 SGHTA and CDR2 FQGNSA. V was pared by 5 bases and J by 7 bases, with 7 bases of the junction left unmatched. The CDR3 extends over 16 amino acids. The chain's CDR3 is CASSRGLAGVGGELFF. The CDR3 nucleotides are TGTGCCAGCAGCCGCGGACTAGCGGGAGTAGGCGGGGAGCTGTTTTTT.